The 30 T cell receptor beta chains presented below share a single source sample, sequenced in a study of identical twins. MiXCR was run by TCRdb on the 5' RACE reads, yielding one entry per CDR3 protein. The data contain about 530,000 distinct CDR3 sequences, around 15% of them singletons. These data were also reused for a study on yellow fever vaccine responses in identical twins.

Source material: CD4+ T cells sorted from blood. All receptors derive from a woman younger than 35 in good health.

The V and J genes are TRBV20-1 and TRBJ2-1; D is ambiguous. This CDR3 has 12 amino acids. Germline CDR1 DFQATT, CDR2 SNEGSKA (reference sequence). V was cut by 3 bases and J by 5 bases, with 8 bases left in between. CDR3 loop: CSASRRDNEQFF. The DNA for the CDR3 is TGCAGTGCTAGTCGACGGGACAATGAGCAGTTCTTC.

The chain's CDR3 is CASSLTSGRSGFF. CDR3 bases: TGTGCCAGCAGTTTAACTAGCGGGAGGTCGGGGTTCTTC. V is TRBV12-3 or TRBV12-4 and J is TRBJ2-1, with TRBD2 matching over 12 bases. V gave up 2 bases and J gave up 15 bases; unmatched junction bases: 5. The CDR3 sequence is 13 residues long.

This clonotype was detected many times. This sequence joins TRBV7-9 and TRBJ2-5, with D uncertain. V dropped 5 bases and J dropped 2 bases, with 6 bases sitting between them. The CDR3 totals 12 residues. Per the germline V gene, CDR1 is SEHNR and CDR2 is FQNEAQ (reference sequence). CDR3 coding DNA: TGTGCCAGCAGCATCCAACAAGAGACCCAGTACTTC. Encoded protein: CASSIQQETQYF.

CDR3 sequence: CASSPPTGEGNIQYF. DNA of the CDR3: TGTGCCAGCTCACCACCTACGGGAGAGGGAAACATTCAGTACTTC. The chain couples TRBV18 to TRBJ2-4; TRBD2 might be the D (6 bases). Germline CDR1 KGHSH, CDR2 LQKENI. V dropped 0 bases and J dropped 6 bases, with 12 bases sitting between them. The CDR3 runs to 15 residues. Full variable domain (rest looked up from reference TRBV18 and TRBJ2-4): NAGVMQNPRHLVRRRGQEARLRCSPMKGHSHVYWYRQLPEEGLKFMVYLQKENIIDESGMPKERFSAEFPKEGPSILRIQQVVRGDSAAYFCASSPPTGEGNIQYFGAGTRLSVL.

The chain recombines TRBV24-1 with TRBJ1-4; D is ambiguous. The CDR3 is 15 residues long. Trimming left V 3 bases short and J 6 bases short, with 13 bases between. The germline V gene encodes CDR1 KGHDR and CDR2 SFDVKD. The CDR3 loop is CATSDAGSVDEKLFF. CDR3 coding DNA: TGTGCCACCAGTGATGCAGGTTCGGTTGATGAAAAACTGTTTTTT.

This clonotype has more than one count but fewer than ten. The chain carries TRBV29-1 and TRBJ2-5, with D unclear. Trimming removed 2 bases from V and 5 bases from J, with 15 bases in between. Germline loops: CDR1 SQVTM, CDR2 ANQGSEA. The CDR3 extends over 14 amino acids. CDR3 sequence (DNA): TGCAGCGTTGAACTGGGGATGGGGTGGGAGACCCAGTACTTC. Its translation: CSVELGMGWETQYF. The entire variable domain, with the rest obtained from reference TRBV29-1 and TRBJ2-5, is as follows: SAVISQKPSRDICQRGTSLTIQCQVDSQVTMMFWYRQQPGQSLTLIATANQGSEATYESGFVIDKFPISRPNLTFSTLTVSNMSPEDSSIYLCSVELGMGWETQYFGPGTRLLVL.

This clonotype was seen ten or more times. The gene calls are TRBV12-3 or TRBV12-4 and TRBJ1-3; a possible D gene is TRBD1 (5 bases). With 6 bases removed from V and 1 base from J, the gap between germline ends came to 10 bases. The CDR3 is 14 residues long. CDR3 sequence reads: CASSLSGSGNTIYF. DNA of the CDR3: TGTGCCAGCAGCTTGTCAGGGTCTGGAAACACCATATATTTT.

V gene TRBV12-3 or TRBV12-4 combines with J gene TRBJ2-3, with 9 bases lining up with TRBD1. After removal of 4 bases from V and 0 bases from J, the junction contained 2 bases not matched to a gene. The CDR3 covers 15 residues. CDR3 sequence reads: CASSWTGASTDTQYF. The CDR3, as DNA: TGTGCCAGCAGTTGGACAGGGGCGAGCACAGATACGCAGTATTTT.

This chain joins TRBV20-1 and TRBJ2-1; no definite D call. V dropped 3 bases and J dropped 6 bases, with 9 bases sitting between them. The CDR3 contains 12 residues. CDR1 is DFQATT, CDR2 SNEGSKA, per germline (reference sequence). This CDR3 reads CSASAVLNEQFF. The CDR3 DNA reads as TGCAGTGCTAGCGCGGTCCTCAATGAGCAGTTCTTC.

This clonotype was recorded once. At one of its ends the junction is not consistent with the germline gene, which may arise from a read error. V usage is TRBV12-3 or TRBV12-4 and J usage is TRBJ2-1; TRBD1 matches 9 bases. The CDR3 length is 14 residues. In DNA, the CDR3 is TGTGCCTGCAGTCTCGGGACAGGGTACAATGAGCAGTTCTTC. It translates to CACSLGTGYNEQFF.

There are a few counts of this clonotype. The V call is TRBV19, the J call TRBJ2-7, with 10 bases lining up with TRBD2. Trimming cost V 2 bases and J 5 bases; bases outside gene matches: 6. Germline values: CDR1 LNHDA, CDR2 SQIVND (reference sequence). CDR3 length equals 15 residues. This CDR3 is CASSIQAGGPNEQYF. As DNA, the CDR3 is TGTGCCAGTAGTATACAAGCGGGAGGGCCGAACGAGCAGTACTTC.

V gene TRBV5-1 combines with J gene TRBJ2-2; D is uncertain. Trimming pared 0 bases from V and 3 bases from J, leaving 6 bases between. CDR1 SGHRS and CDR2 YFSETQ come from the germline V gene. The CDR3 has 14 residues. Here the CDR3 reads CASSLVVDTGELFF. The CDR3, as DNA: TGCGCCAGCAGCTTGGTAGTCGACACCGGGGAGCTGTTTTTT.

The genes are TRBV5-5 and TRBJ2-7; 8 bases match TRBD1. The CDR3 has 14 amino acids. Germline V gene data show CDR1 as SGHKS and CDR2 as YYEKEE (reference sequence). V dropped 0 bases and J dropped 3; count of bases not matched to a gene: 2. The CDR3 DNA follows: TGTGCCAGCAGCTTGGGACAGGGGTTCTACGAGCAGTACTTC. Translated: CASSLGQGFYEQYF.

This clonotype has just a few counts. The V gene is TRBV27, the J gene TRBJ2-2; D gene uncertain. The V gene's germline CDR1 is MNHEY and CDR2 SMNVEV (reference sequence). V shed 4 bases and J shed 7 bases, with 7 bases lying between them. The CDR3 loop spans 12 amino acids. In DNA, the CDR3 is TGTGCCAGCAGTTATCAGTTCGGGGAGCTGTTTTTT. This sequence encodes CASSYQFGELFF.

The chain links TRBV6-1 to TRBJ2-7; D is perhaps TRBD2 (5 bases). Trimming cost V 2 bases and J 0 bases, with 11 bases left between them. Germline CDR1 reads MNHNS; CDR2 reads SASEGT. The CDR3 spans 15 residues. CDR3 amino acids: CASSETRASSYEQYV. As DNA, the CDR3 is TGTGCCAGCAGTGAAACGAGGGCAAGCTCCTACGAGCAGTACGTC.

This clonotype was observed a few times. The rearrangement joins TRBV3-1 to TRBJ2-7, with 10 bases fitting TRBD2. V was clipped by 0 bases and J by 2 bases; unmatched bases: 4. Germline lookup yields CDR1 LGHDT and CDR2 YNNKEL (reference sequence). The CDR3 covers 16 residues. The CDR3: CASSQDSSGRAYEQYF. In nucleotides, the CDR3 is TGTGCCAGCAGCCAAGATTCGAGCGGGAGGGCCTACGAGCAGTACTTC.

This clonotype was recorded a few times. The J gene is TRBJ2-3, the V gene TRBV5-1, with unresolved D. The V and J ends lost 0 bases and 3 bases respectively, with 11 bases between them. Germline CDR1 is SGHRS and CDR2 is YFSETQ. The CDR3 extends over 15 amino acids. The CDR3 here is CASSLARQSTDTQYF. In DNA form, the CDR3 reads TGCGCCAGCAGCTTGGCCCGGCAGAGTACAGATACGCAGTATTTT.

This clonotype has just a few counts. The rearrangement uses TRBV29-1 and TRBJ2-7; D is perhaps TRBD1 or TRBD2 (7 bases each). Trimming stripped 1 base from V and 7 bases from J, with 17 bases between. Germline CDR1 SQVTM, CDR2 ANQGSEA. The CDR3 has 14 residues. Here the CDR3 reads CSVEVLASGGEQYF. The DNA of the CDR3 is TGCAGCGTTGAAGTACTAGCGTCAGGGGGGGAGCAGTACTTC.

This clonotype occurred a few times. The rearrangement uses TRBV20-1 and TRBJ2-3; D is tentatively TRBD1 or TRBD2 (5 bases each). Trimming left V 0 bases short and J 2 bases short, with 12 bases between. The CDR3 is 15 residues long. Germline CDR1 and CDR2: DFQATT and SNEGSKA (reference sequence). CDR3 nucleotides: TGCAGTGCTAGAGAGGCCCGGGGCAACACAGATACGCAGTATTTT. This codes for CSAREARGNTDTQYF.

V is TRBV10-3 and J is TRBJ1-1; possible D gene TRBD1, 5 bases. The CDR3 covers 15 residues. Germline lookup yields CDR1 ENHRY and CDR2 SYGVKD. V lost 6 bases, J lost 3 bases, and 17 bases lay in between. CDR3 in amino acids: CAISSAQGRDTEAFF. The DNA of the CDR3 is TGTGCCATCAGCAGTGCCCAGGGCAGGGACACTGAAGCTTTCTTT.

This clonotype was detected only a few times. The V call is TRBV7-8, the J call TRBJ2-1; D not resolved. The CDR3 extends over 14 amino acids. Germline CDR1 is SGHVS and CDR2 is FQNEAQ. V was clipped by 5 bases and J by 7 bases, with 15 bases between them. In nucleotides, the CDR3 is TGTGCCAGCAGCCCTGTACTCATTAGGAATGAGCAGTTCTTC. Its translation is CASSPVLIRNEQFF.

This chain links TRBV15 with TRBJ2-5; TRBD2 might be the D (6 bases). CDR1 LNHNV and CDR2 YYDKDF come from the germline V gene (reference sequence). The CDR3 has 16 residues. Trimming cost V 4 bases and J 3 bases, with 18 bases left between them. The CDR3 protein is CATSNSYVGTEETQYF. The DNA of the CDR3 is TGTGCCACCAGCAACTCCTACGTGGGGACTGAAGAGACCCAGTACTTC. Combining the CDR3 with reference TRBV15 and TRBJ2-5 gives the whole variable domain DAMVIQNPRYQVTQFGKPVTLSCSQTLNHNVMYWYQQKSSQAPKLLFHYYDKDFNNEADTPDNFQSRRPNTSFCFLDIRSPGLGDTAMYLCATSNSYVGTEETQYFGPGTRLLVL.

This clonotype showed up many times. J is TRBJ2-5 and V is TRBV5-1, with unresolved D. The V gene's germline CDR1 is SGHRS and CDR2 YFSETQ. This CDR3 region has 12 residues. Deletions cut 5 bases from V and 1 base from J, with 6 bases between. The CDR3 sequence is CASRRSQETQYF. As DNA, the CDR3 is TGCGCCAGCAGGCGGTCCCAAGAGACCCAGTACTTC.

This clonotype has a handful of counts. CDR3 nucleotides: TGTGCCAGCAGCCAATTTGAGGGGATTGGCGGGGGGGAGTTTGAGCAGTTCTTC. Translating gives CASSQFEGIGGGEFEQFF. The genes are TRBV4-2 and TRBJ2-1; 9 bases line up with TRBD2. The ends lost 2 bases at V and 9 bases at J; junction bases unmatched: 17. The CDR3 spans 18 residues. Germline V gene lookup returns CDR1 LGHNA and CDR2 YNFKEQ.

The chain has TRBV7-9 and TRBJ2-2, with 7 positions matching TRBD2. V lost 5 bases to trimming and J lost 0 bases; unmatched junction nucleotides: 6. This CDR3 region has 16 residues. Germline CDR1 SEHNR, CDR2 FQNEAQ (reference sequence). CDR3 protein: CASSNSGGSNTGELFF. Written as DNA, the CDR3 is TGTGCCAGCAGCAACTCGGGGGGATCGAACACCGGGGAGCTGTTTTTT.

The CDR3 DNA reads TGTGCCAGCAGCGAAACTAGCGGGGGGGCCAAGGGTGAGCAGTTCTTC. Residues: CASSETSGGAKGEQFF. This rearrangement joins TRBV11-2 to TRBJ2-1, with 13 bases that match TRBD2. V lost 5 bases and J lost 9; bases outside the gene matches: 10. The CDR3 extends over 16 amino acids. Germline CDR1 is SGHAT and CDR2 is FQNNGV.

In DNA form, the CDR3 reads TGTGCCAGCAGCGTAGCTACGGGAGGGGGCGCGGGAGAGACCCAGTACTTC. It codes for CASSVATGGGAGETQYF. The chain links TRBV9 to TRBJ2-5; D possibly corresponds to TRBD2 (8 bases). CDR1 and CDR2 from the germline V gene are SGDLS and YYNGEE. CDR3 size: 17 residues. Trimming took off 0 bases at V and 4 bases at J, with 19 bases between the two ends. Combining the CDR3 with reference TRBV9 and TRBJ2-5 gives the whole variable domain DSGVTQTPKHLITATGQRVTLRCSPRSGDLSVYWYQQSLDQGLQFLIQYYNGEERAKGNILERFSAQQFPDLHSELNLSSLELGDSALYFCASSVATGGGAGETQYFGPGTRLLVL.

This clonotype turned up a few times. The V call is TRBV18, the J call TRBJ2-7, with 9 bases fitting TRBD1. The CDR3 runs 17 residues. The junction had 18 bases not matched to a gene; V was cut back by 6 bases and J by 6 bases. The germline gives CDR1 KGHSH, CDR2 LQKENI. The CDR3 here is CASSKGQGNPVGAEQYV. The CDR3 DNA is TGTGCCAGCTCCAAGGGACAGGGAAACCCCGTGGGGGCCGAGCAGTACGTC.

The gene calls are TRBV20-1 and TRBJ1-6; D is undetermined. The CDR3 has 14 amino acids. Trimming cost V 5 bases and J 4 bases, with 12 bases left between them. Germline CDR1 is DFQATT and CDR2 is SNEGSKA (reference sequence). CDR3 bases: TGCAGTGCTGCAACCACGGGGTATAATTCACCCCTCCACTTT. The encoded protein is CSAATTGYNSPLHF.

The rearrangement joins TRBV12-3 or TRBV12-4 to TRBJ2-2; D is ambiguous. V shed 6 bases and J shed 6 bases, with 8 bases lying between them. The CDR3 totals 12 residues. The CDR3 sequence is CASSRGSGELFF. CDR3 bases: TGTGCCAGCAGCAGAGGATCCGGGGAGCTGTTTTTT.